The 26 T cell receptor beta chains presented below share a single source sample, sequenced in a study of T cells in women clearing cervical HPV infection. Assay used: immunoSEQ multiplex PCR; TCRdb lists only in-frame clones, some missing. The sample shows over 30,000 clones, and 4.8% sits with its ten largest clones. The sequencing sample was made of blood buffy coat. These TCRs come from a woman aged 18-70 years with a cervical HPV16 infection that either progressed to CIN3+ or cleared (not recorded which).

Concerning this clone itself: Read data end 3 residues before the CDR3 end; the end is taken from the germline J gene. The V call is TRBV14, the J call TRBJ1-3; D not resolved. The CDR3 length is 14 residues. V gave up 4 bases and J gave up 1 base, with 8 bases separating them. CDR1 and CDR2 (germline): SGHDN, FVKESK. CDR3 DNA, as far as it was read: TGTGCCAGCAGCCTTACAAATTCTGGAAACACC. This sequence encodes CASSLTNSGNT. In full, the CDR3 is CASSLTNSGNTIYF.

On this clone: The sequence runs out 3 residues before the end of the CDR3; the remainder is reconstructed from the germline J gene. The J gene is TRBJ2-3, the V gene TRBV20-1; D is undetermined. The length of the CDR3 is 15 residues. Germline lookup yields CDR1 DFQATT and CDR2 SNEGSKA (reference sequence). Trimming took 1 base from V and 0 from J, leaving 11 bases between them. The CDR3 is CSARGPTPSTDTQYF. CDR3 bases read: TGCAGTGCTAGAGGCCCGACACCTAGCACAGATACG.

Worth noting for this clone: With the read ending 3 residues before the CDR3 end, the germline J gene is used to fill in that end. The rearrangement joins TRBV5-1 to TRBJ2-5; the D gene is possibly TRBD2 (6 bases). This CDR3 spans 17 amino acids. Germline V gene data show CDR1 as SGHRS and CDR2 as YFSETQ. V was clipped by 0 bases and J by 2 bases, with 17 bases between them. The CDR3 sequence: CASSLALVSGTQETQYF. CDR3 bases read: TGCGCCAGCAGCTTGGCCCTCGTTAGCGGAACGCAAGAGACC. Full variable domain (remainder filled in from reference TRBV5-1 and TRBJ2-5): KAGVTQTPRYLIKTRGQQVTLSCSPISGHRSVSWYQQTPGQGLQFLFEYFSETQRNKGNFPGRFSGRQFSNSRSEMNVSTLELGDSALYLCASSLALVSGTQETQYFGPGTRLLVL.

Of note for this clone: The read terminates 3 residues ahead of where the CDR3 ends, so the germline J gene completes it. This rearrangement joins TRBV11-1 to TRBJ1-5, with D tentatively TRBD1 (5 bases). This CDR3 is 15 amino acids long. The V gene lost 1 base and the J gene lost 2 bases, with 9 bases spanning the gap. From germline, CDR1 is SGHAT and CDR2 FQDESV (reference sequence). The CDR3 loop is CASSLDRGGNQPQHF. The sequenced CDR3 bases are TGTGCCAGCAGCTTAGACCGGGGGGGCAATCAGCCC.

On this clone itself: The sequenced fragment ends 3 residues before the CDR3 boundary, so the rest is inferred from the germline J gene. This sequence joins TRBV7-3 and TRBJ1-5, with D hard to call. The CDR3 totals 13 residues. V gave up 3 bases and J gave up 3 bases, with 6 bases separating them. The germline CDR1 and CDR2 sequences are SGHTA and FQGTGA. This chain's CDR3 is CASSLGFNQPQHF. CDR3 bases read: TGTGCCAGCAGCTTGGGCTTCAATCAGCCC.

Concerning this clone itself: The CDR3 is cut off 3 residues early in the read; its end comes from the germline J gene. The rearrangement joins TRBV20-1 to TRBJ2-1; perhaps TRBD2 as D (5 bases). Germline V gene data show CDR1 as DFQATT and CDR2 as SNEGSKA (reference sequence). There are 15 residues in the CDR3. The V end was cut by 1 base, the J end by 4 bases, with 14 bases between. The part of the CDR3 DNA that was read is TGCAGTGCTAGAGTTCTAGCATTTCAATACAATGAG. Protein: CSARVLAFQYNE. The full CDR3 is CSARVLAFQYNEQFF.

To note about this clone: The read terminates 3 residues ahead of where the CDR3 ends, so the germline J gene completes it. The gene calls are TRBV19 and TRBJ1-2, with 8 positions matching TRBD1. Per the germline V gene, CDR1 is LNHDA and CDR2 is SQIVND (reference sequence). This CDR3 comprises 14 residues. The V and J ends lost 6 bases and 2 bases, in that order; junction bases with no gene match: 5. The sequenced CDR3 bases are TGTGCCAGTAGCATCGACAGGGGAAACTATGGC. Amino acids: CASSIDRGNYG. The whole CDR3 region reads CASSIDRGNYGYTF.

As concerns this clone: The sequence runs out 3 residues before the end of the CDR3; the remainder is reconstructed from the germline J gene. The gene calls are TRBV5-1 and TRBJ1-2, with 8 bases lining up with TRBD1. Per germline, CDR1 SGHRS and CDR2 YFSETQ. This CDR3 contains 13 residues. The sequenced CDR3 bases are TGCGCCAGCAGCCCTGGACAGGGCTGGGGC. It yields the protein CASSPGQGWG. The whole CDR3 protein reads CASSPGQGWGYTF.

Details on this clone: Read sequence stops 3 residues before the CDR3 end, and the germline J gene provides the missing end. This sequence joins TRBV6-1 and TRBJ1-1; no firm D call. CDR1 and CDR2 from the germline V gene are MNHNS and SASEGT. This CDR3 region has 14 residues. The V end was cut by 2 bases, the J end by 1 base, with 8 bases between. CDR3 region: CASSETQQNTEAFF. CDR3 DNA (partial): TGTGCCAGCAGTGAAACACAACAGAACACTGAA.

A remark on this clone: The read gets to within 3 residues of the CDR3 end, and the germline J gene fills in the rest. This sequence joins TRBV28 and TRBJ2-5; D is perhaps TRBD1 (6 bases). Per germline, CDR1 MDHEN and CDR2 SYDVKM. Trimming stripped 4 bases from V and 1 base from J, with 13 bases between. The CDR3 runs to 15 residues. The chain's CDR3 is CASSSGQRPQETQYF. CDR3 DNA (partial): TGTGCCAGCAGTTCCGGACAGCGACCCCAAGAGACC.

Note on this clone: The read falls 3 residues short of the CDR3 end, and the missing part is taken from the germline J gene. The chain is built from TRBV6-2 or TRBV6-3 and TRBJ2-3; D may be TRBD1 (6 bases). V lost 5 bases and J lost 3, with 6 bases in between. The CDR3 is 12 amino acids. CDR1 is MNHEY, CDR2 SVGEGT, per germline. The CDR3 loop is CASSTGTDTQYF. CDR3 DNA, as far as it was read: TGTGCCAGCAGTACAGGGACAGATACG.

About this clone: The read comes to an end 3 residues before the CDR3 does, leaving the germline J gene to fill in the end. This chain uses TRBV29-1 with TRBJ2-7, with D hard to call. The CDR3 is 12 residues long. Germline values: CDR1 SQVTM, CDR2 ANQGSEA. V lost 0 bases, J lost 3 bases, and 6 bases lay in between. The covered CDR3 bases are TGCAGCGTTGAAGATCGAGGCTACGAG. Amino acid sequence: CSVEDRGYE. The entire CDR3 is CSVEDRGYEQYF.

With regard to this clone: The read is 3 residues too short to cover the CDR3 end, so that end is filled in from the germline J gene. The chain is built from TRBV19 and TRBJ1-1; no clear D gene. CDR1 and CDR2 (germline): LNHDA, SQIVND (reference sequence). The CDR3 spans 16 residues. Trimming removed 6 bases from V and 3 bases from J, with 20 bases in between. CDR3 loop: CASRLYGEVGDTEAFF. CDR3 bases read: TGTGCCAGTAGACTTTATGGGGAGGTCGGGGACACTGAA.

As concerns this clone: The CDR3 is cut off 3 residues early in the read; its end comes from the germline J gene. The rearrangement joins TRBV2 to TRBJ2-3; possible D gene TRBD2, 5 bases. Germline assignment: CDR1 SNHLY and CDR2 FYNNEI. V was clipped by 3 bases and J by 4 bases, with 8 bases between them. The CDR3 is 13 amino acids. The sequenced CDR3 bases are TGTGCCAGCAGTGAGAGGGCCGCAGATACG. Its protein product is CASSERAADT. The entire CDR3 sequence reads CASSERAADTQYF. The variable domain in full, with the rest retrieved from reference TRBV2 and TRBJ2-3, is EPEVTQTPSHQVTQMGQEVILRCVPISNHLYFYWYRQILGQKVEFLVSFYNNEISEKSEIFDDQFSVERPDGSNFTLKIRSTKLEDSAMYFCASSERAADTQYFGPGTRLTVL.

Remarks on this clone: Read data end 3 residues before the CDR3 end; the end is taken from the germline J gene. The chain joins TRBV10-1 to TRBJ2-3, with D perhaps matching TRBD2 (5 bases). Germline V gives CDR1 WNHNN, CDR2 SYGVQD (reference sequence). Between the trimmed V and J ends, which lost 3 bases and 6 bases, there was a span of 16 bases. The CDR3 totals 15 residues. The CDR3 DNA, read in part, is TGCGCCAGCAGTGACCCGTTAGCGAACGCGGATACG. The encoded protein is CASSDPLANADT. The complete CDR3 reads CASSDPLANADTQYF.

Points on this clone: The read ends 3 residues shy of where the CDR3 ends; the end is completed using the germline J gene. The chain combines TRBV2 with TRBJ2-7, with 9 bases matching TRBD1. Trimming at V came to 1 base and at J to 3 bases, leaving 4 bases not matched to a gene. CDR3 length equals 15 residues. CDR1 is SNHLY and CDR2 is FYNNEI in the germline V gene. The covered CDR3 bases are TGTGCCAGCAGTGAAGGGGGACAGGGTATCTACGAG. It encodes CASSEGGQGIYE. The complete CDR3 sequence is CASSEGGQGIYEQYF.

Comment on this clone: Other nucleotide sequences from this sample produce the same CDR3. This chain's CDR3 is CASSGDRGNAGELFF. CDR3 DNA (partial): TGTGCCAGCAGTGGAGACAGGGGTAACGCCGGGGAG. This sequence joins TRBV6-1 and TRBJ2-2; 8 bases map to TRBD1. The read finishes 3 residues shy of the CDR3 end, and the germline J gene is used to complete it. The ends lost 4 bases at V and 6 bases at J; junction bases unmatched: 7. CDR3 length: 15 residues. CDR1 and CDR2 from the germline V gene are MNHNS and SASEGT.

A word on this clone: The read halts 3 residues ahead of the CDR3 end, with the missing end drawn from the germline J gene. This rearrangement joins TRBV7-8 to TRBJ2-3, with 7 positions matching TRBD1. Looked up from germline, CDR1 is SGHVS and CDR2 is FQNEAQ. This CDR3 contains 17 residues. Unmatched junction bases numbered 14, after V lost 5 bases and J lost 3 bases. This CDR3 reads CASSVLSGGGSTDTQYF. CDR3 bases read: TGTGCCAGCAGCGTCCTATCAGGGGGTGGGTCGACAGATACG.

Details on this clone: The read is 3 residues too short to cover the CDR3 end, so that end is filled in from the germline J gene. The J gene is TRBJ1-1, the V gene TRBV5-4; D ambiguous. This CDR3 has 13 residues. The ends were cut back, 3 bases at V and 1 base at J, with 7 bases in the middle. Germline CDR1 reads SGHNT; CDR2 reads YYREEE (reference sequence). Incomplete CDR3 DNA: TGTGCCAGCAGCTCCCCAGGGAACACTGAA. Protein sequence: CASSSPGNTE. From start to end, the CDR3 is CASSSPGNTEAFF.

With regard to this clone: With the read ending 3 residues before the CDR3 end, the germline J gene is used to fill in that end. The chain carries TRBV2 and TRBJ2-1; 8 bases match TRBD2. Germline CDR1 reads SNHLY; CDR2 reads FYNNEI. The CDR3 sequence is 14 residues long. With 7 bases clipped from V and 4 bases from J, the junction kept 6 bases outside the gene matches. This CDR3 reads CASMPGGRYNEQFF. The sequenced CDR3 bases are TGTGCCAGCATGCCGGGGGGGAGATACAATGAG.

Concerning this clone itself: The sequence runs out 3 residues before the end of the CDR3; the remainder is reconstructed from the germline J gene. The chain has TRBV29-1 and TRBJ2-5; 9 positions match TRBD1. The ends lost 5 bases at V and 4 bases at J; junction bases unmatched: 5. CDR1 is SQVTM and CDR2 is ANQGSEA in the germline V gene. This CDR3 has 13 residues. This CDR3 reads CSVKQGAGETQYF. CDR3 DNA (partial): TGCAGCGTTAAACAGGGGGCTGGAGAGACC. Variable domain in full (rest from reference TRBV29-1 and TRBJ2-5): SAVISQKPSRDICQRGTSLTIQCQVDSQVTMMFWYRQQPGQSLTLIATANQGSEATYESGFVIDKFPISRPNLTFSTLTVSNMSPEDSSIYLCSVKQGAGETQYFGPGTRLLVL.

As to this clone: With the read ending 3 residues before the CDR3 end, the germline J gene is used to fill in that end. V is TRBV6-1 and J is TRBJ1-4, with no clear D. V gave up 0 bases and J gave up 1 base, with 6 bases separating them. This CDR3 is built from 15 residues. The germline CDR1 and CDR2 sequences are MNHNS and SASEGT. CDR3 protein: CASSEASGTNEKLFF. Partial CDR3 DNA: TGTGCCAGCAGTGAAGCTTCGGGAACTAATGAAAAA.

With respect to this clone: The CDR3 is cut off 3 residues early in the read; its end comes from the germline J gene. This chain joins TRBV6-1 and TRBJ2-7; D gene ambiguous. Germline assignment: CDR1 MNHNS and CDR2 SASEGT. V was shortened by 1 base and J by 0 bases, with 10 bases between the two germline ends. The CDR3 spans 15 residues. The CDR3 reads CASSEGRSSSYEQYF. The sequenced CDR3 bases are TGTGCCAGCAGTGAAGGCAGGTCGAGCTCCTACGAG.

CDR3 DNA (partial): TGTGCCAGCAGCCCTATGTCTGGGGCCAACGTC. This translates into CASSPMSGANV. The whole CDR3 sequence reads CASSPMSGANVLTF. V gene TRBV5-6 combines with J gene TRBJ2-6; D gene ambiguous. Read data end 3 residues before the CDR3 end; the end is taken from the germline J gene. Trimming pared 4 bases from V and 1 base from J, leaving 6 bases between. Germline V CDR1 and CDR2: SGHDT, YYEEEE. The CDR3 totals 14 residues.

Regarding this clone: The read falls 3 residues short of the CDR3 end, and the missing part is taken from the germline J gene. V gene TRBV19 combines with J gene TRBJ2-2; 7 bases fit TRBD1. The CDR3 length is 17 residues. Germline-derived CDR1 and CDR2 are LNHDA and SQIVND (reference sequence). V was pared by 4 bases and J by 5 bases, with 13 bases of the junction left unmatched. The CDR3 bases that were read are TGTGCCAGTAGTACCCGACAGGGTAGTTGGTCTACCGGGGAG. Protein sequence: CASSTRQGSWSTGE. The complete CDR3 protein is CASSTRQGSWSTGELFF.

Note on this clone: The read terminates 3 residues ahead of where the CDR3 ends, so the germline J gene completes it. This chain links TRBV5-5 with TRBJ2-7; TRBD1 matches at 9 bases. This CDR3 has 15 amino acids. V dropped 2 bases and J dropped 2; count of bases not matched to a gene: 5. Germline V lookup: CDR1 SGHKS, CDR2 YYEKEE (reference sequence). CDR3 sequence reads: CASSFRQGETYEQYF. The sequenced part of the CDR3 DNA is TGTGCCAGCAGCTTCCGACAGGGGGAGACCTACGAG.